What follows are 24 T cell receptor beta chains derived from one specimen sequenced in a study of cytomegalovirus exposure and HLA in healthy donors. Researchers ran the PCR with 60 Vbeta and 13 Jbeta primers. TCRdb keeps only in-frame clones here, not all; method: immunoSEQ multiplex PCR. The data hold about 99,000 clones, with approximately 80% observed a single time. Sequences were obtained from PBMCs. These receptors were collected from a middle-aged man in good health and CMV-seronegative.

The chain joins TRBV30 to TRBJ1-5, with 8 bases lining up with TRBD1. The CDR3 sequence is 13 residues long. V shed 3 bases, J shed 6 bases, and the junction held 4 bases outside the gene matches. Per the germline V gene, CDR1 is GTSNPN and CDR2 is SVGIG (reference sequence). The CDR3 DNA reads as TGTGCCTGGAGCGGACAGGGTATTCAGCCCCAGCATTTT. Translating gives CAWSGQGIQPQHF. The full variable domain, in which reference TRBV30 and TRBJ1-5 provide the parts outside the CDR3, is SQTIHQWPATLVQPVGSPLSLECTVEGTSNPNLYWYRQAAGRGLQLLFYSVGIGQISSEVPQNLSASRPQDRQFILSSKKLLLSDSGFYLCAWSGQGIQPQHFGDGTRLSIL.

The chain carries TRBV6-6 and TRBJ1-2; 8 bases fit TRBD1. The CDR3 covers 16 residues. V lost 0 bases, J lost 3 bases, and 6 bases stayed unmatched. Germline values: CDR1 MNHNY, CDR2 SVGAGI (reference sequence). The CDR3 nucleotides read TGTGCCAGCAGTTACTCCAGGACAGGGAATGACTATGGCTACACCTTC. Translation: CASSYSRTGNDYGYTF.

The rearrangement links TRBV5-5 to TRBJ1-1; D is perhaps TRBD1 (6 bases). This CDR3 has 17 amino acids. Germline CDR1 is SGHKS and CDR2 is YYEKEE (reference sequence). Trimming removed 0 bases from V and 3 bases from J, with 18 bases in between. The CDR3 sequence: CASSLGVGRGSDTEAFF. CDR3 DNA sequence: TGTGCCAGCAGCTTGGGGGTAGGCAGGGGTTCCGACACTGAAGCTTTCTTT.

This clone was recorded only once. The genes are TRBV25-1 and TRBJ1-2; the D is unclear. The germline CDR1 and CDR2 sequences are MGHDK and SYGVNS. Trimming took off 2 bases at V and 5 bases at J, with 6 bases between the two ends. This CDR3 spans 12 amino acids. The CDR3 region is CASSEGPYGYTF. CDR3 sequence (DNA): TGTGCCAGCAGTGAAGGGCCTTATGGCTACACCTTC.

This chain connects TRBV6-1 to TRBJ2-5, with 7 bases that match TRBD1. Unmatched junction bases numbered 4, after V lost 6 bases and J lost 6 bases. CDR1 is MNHNS, CDR2 SASEGT, per germline. The CDR3 spans 12 residues. The DNA for the CDR3 is TGTGCCAGCAGCCGGGACAGCAAGACCCAGTACTTC. Protein: CASSRDSKTQYF.

V gene TRBV30 combines with J gene TRBJ2-2; tentative D call: TRBD2 (5 bases). Trimming removed 5 bases at V and 0 bases at J, with 10 bases between. CDR3 length equals 14 residues. Germline CDR1 reads GTSNPN; CDR2 reads SVGIG (reference sequence). DNA for the CDR3: TGTGCCTGGGAGGCGGGTTCGAACACCGGGGAGCTGTTTTTT. Translation gives CAWEAGSNTGELFF.

The rearrangement joins TRBV5-6 to TRBJ1-1; 8 positions match TRBD1. Trimming cost V 2 bases and J 4 bases; bases outside gene matches: 10. This CDR3 contains 16 residues. Germline V lookup: CDR1 SGHDT, CDR2 YYEEEE. The CDR3 sequence is CASSFDRGRLSTEAFF. The DNA for the CDR3 is TGTGCCAGCAGCTTTGACAGGGGCCGGTTGAGCACTGAAGCTTTCTTT.

The sample holds one count of this clone. The chain is built from TRBV19 and TRBJ1-2; TRBD1 matches at 7 bases. Germline V gene sequence: CDR1 LNHDA, CDR2 SQIVND (reference sequence). Germline trimming cut 6 bases from V and 6 bases from J; bases unmatched to any gene: 7. This CDR3 is 13 amino acids long. For the CDR3, the DNA is TGTGCCAGTAGACCCGACAGGGCGAATGGCTACACCTTC. This translates into CASRPDRANGYTF.

The rearrangement joins TRBV6-5 to TRBJ1-4, with 8 bases lining up with TRBD1. V was pared by 4 bases and J by 8 bases, with 6 bases of the junction left unmatched. The length of the CDR3 is 14 residues. Germline V lookup: CDR1 MNHEY, CDR2 SVGAGI. This chain's CDR3 is CASSSTGGEEKLFF. In DNA form, the CDR3 reads TGTGCCAGCAGTTCAACAGGGGGAGAAGAAAAACTGTTTTTT.

This chain uses TRBV5-6 with TRBJ2-7, with 14 nucleotides matching TRBD2. The germline gives CDR1 SGHDT, CDR2 YYEEEE. CDR3 length: 17 amino acids. The V segment lost 0 bases and the J segment 1 base; nucleotides outside the gene matches: 3. Here the CDR3 DNA reads TGTGCCAGCAGCTTGGGACTAGCGGGAGGGCCTTCCTACGAGCAGTACTTC. Residues: CASSLGLAGGPSYEQYF. The full variable domain, completed using reference TRBV5-6 and TRBJ2-7, is DAGVTQSPTHLIKTRGQQVTLRCSPKSGHDTVSWYQQALGQGPQFIFQYYEEEERQRGNFPDRFSGHQFPNYSSELNVNALLLGDSALYLCASSLGLAGGPSYEQYFGPGTRLTVT.

This clone appeared a few times. This chain joins TRBV2 and TRBJ1-6; TRBD1 agrees at 7 bases. Germline CDR1 is SNHLY and CDR2 is FYNNEI. V shed 6 bases and J 7 bases; nucleotides not matched to a gene: 6. The CDR3 spans 14 residues. The CDR3: CASSRDSLNSPLHF. The CDR3 nucleotides read TGTGCCAGCAGCCGGGACAGTCTCAATTCACCCCTCCACTTT.

This clone has only a few counts. The V call is TRBV5-4, the J call TRBJ2-1, with D perhaps matching TRBD2 (6 bases). This CDR3 contains 13 residues. CDR1 is SGHNT and CDR2 is YYREEE in the germline V gene (reference sequence). V gave up 3 bases and J gave up 6 bases, with 10 bases separating them. CDR3 region: CASSSLGSNEQFF. The CDR3 DNA is TGTGCCAGCAGCTCCCTCGGGAGCAATGAGCAGTTCTTC.

The CDR3 DNA is TGTGCCAGCAGCTTGAGACCGGGACAGGGGGCCGAGCAGTACTTC. Translated, it gives CASSLRPGQGAEQYF. This chain uses TRBV7-7 with TRBJ2-5; TRBD1 matches 12 bases. The DNA end lines up better with TRBJ2-7; the J call may be wrong. This CDR3 region has 15 residues. CDR1 and CDR2 from the germline V gene are SSHAT and FNYEAQ (reference sequence).

This clone was observed a single time. The chain is built from TRBV10-1 and TRBJ1-2; weak D call: TRBD1 (6 bases). V dropped 3 bases and J dropped 2 bases, with 10 bases sitting between them. The CDR3 sequence is 14 residues long. The germline V gene has CDR1 WNHNN and CDR2 SYGVQD (reference sequence). The CDR3 loop is CASSEGGMNYGYTF. DNA of the CDR3: TGCGCCAGCAGTGAAGGGGGAATGAACTATGGCTACACCTTC.

The genes are TRBV19 and TRBJ1-1; no definite D call. Trimming took off 2 bases at V and 3 bases at J, with 19 bases between the two ends. The CDR3 spans 17 residues. Germline CDR1 and CDR2: LNHDA and SQIVND (reference sequence). The CDR3 DNA reads TGTGCCAGTAGTATAACTGCCGGAGGATCGCCGGACACTGAAGCTTTCTTT. It encodes CASSITAGGSPDTEAFF.

V gene TRBV7-9 combines with J gene TRBJ2-3; D gene unclear. There are 17 residues in the CDR3. Trimming removed 1 base from V and 6 bases from J, with 20 bases in between. Germline V lookup: CDR1 SEHNR, CDR2 FQNEAQ (reference sequence). The chain's CDR3 is CASSLGAVSPRFDTQYF. DNA of the CDR3: TGTGCCAGCAGCTTAGGGGCAGTGTCACCCCGTTTCGATACGCAGTATTTT.

This sequence joins TRBV29-1 and TRBJ2-7, with D maybe TRBD2 (6 bases). Trimming pared 4 bases from V and 3 bases from J, leaving 10 bases between. CDR3 length equals 12 residues. The V gene's germline CDR1 is SQVTM and CDR2 ANQGSEA. The CDR3 reads CSVAASDYEQYF. In nucleotides, the CDR3 is TGCAGCGTTGCCGCTAGCGACTACGAGCAGTACTTC.

The table lists this clone with a few counts. The chain recombines TRBV5-1 with TRBJ1-1, with 7 bases that match TRBD1. Germline CDR1 reads SGHRS; CDR2 reads YFSETQ. This CDR3 comprises 12 residues. The V gene end was trimmed by 2 bases and the J gene end by 5 bases; junction bases not matched to a gene: 0. The CDR3 region has the DNA TGCGCCAGCAGCTTACAGGGGACTGAAGCTTTCTTT. As protein: CASSLQGTEAFF.

The CDR3 DNA reads as TGTGCCAGCAGCTTTAGCGGGGGACAAGAGACCCAGTACTTC. Protein product: CASSFSGGQETQYF. The chain joins TRBV11-2 to TRBJ2-5, with 9 bases identical to TRBD2. The CDR3 extends over 14 amino acids. The germline V gene has CDR1 SGHAT and CDR2 FQNNGV. V lost 3 bases, J lost 2 bases, and 1 base stayed unmatched.

The gene calls are TRBV14 and TRBJ2-5; D remains ambiguous. This CDR3 spans 12 amino acids. V was shortened by 1 base and J by 2 bases, with 2 bases between the two germline ends. The germline V gene has CDR1 SGHDN and CDR2 FVKESK. The DNA of the CDR3 is TGTGCCAGCAGCCAAGCTCAAGAGACCCAGTACTTC. Translating gives CASSQAQETQYF.

This clone was observed once. This chain joins TRBV28 and TRBJ1-4; D not certain. The CDR3 runs 11 residues. V lost 3 bases to trimming and J lost 8 bases, with 4 bases between them. Germline CDR1 MDHEN, CDR2 SYDVKM. The CDR3 nucleotides read TGTGCCAGCAGTTTTCAGGAAAAACTGTTTTTT. It is translated as CASSFQEKLFF.

The V gene is TRBV6-5, the J gene TRBJ1-2, with 12 nucleotides matching TRBD1. The CDR3 spans 15 residues. CDR1 and CDR2 from the germline V gene are MNHEY and SVGAGI. V shed 5 bases and J 3 bases; nucleotides not matched to a gene: 4. DNA of the CDR3: TGTGCCAGCAGTGGGGACAGGGGGCAAGACTATGGCTACACCTTC. Encoded protein: CASSGDRGQDYGYTF.

This clone occurred a few times. The chain uses TRBV6-5 and TRBJ1-2; TRBD1 aligns across 11 bases. With V trimmed by 2 bases and J by 4 bases, 3 bases remained unmatched. The CDR3 sequence is 15 residues long. Germline V gene lookup returns CDR1 MNHEY and CDR2 SVGAGI. CDR3 in amino acids: CASSYRGQGVYGYTF. Written as DNA, the CDR3 is TGTGCCAGCAGTTACCGGGGACAGGGGGTCTATGGCTACACCTTC.

The chain combines TRBV7-3 with TRBJ2-5; 9 nucleotides match TRBD1. J lost 3 bases, V lost 0 bases, and 2 bases had no gene match. This CDR3 spans 15 amino acids. Germline CDR1 is SGHTA and CDR2 is FQGTGA. Here the CDR3 DNA reads TGTGCCAGCAGCTTAACAGGGACAGGGAAAGAGACCCAGTACTTC. This codes for CASSLTGTGKETQYF.